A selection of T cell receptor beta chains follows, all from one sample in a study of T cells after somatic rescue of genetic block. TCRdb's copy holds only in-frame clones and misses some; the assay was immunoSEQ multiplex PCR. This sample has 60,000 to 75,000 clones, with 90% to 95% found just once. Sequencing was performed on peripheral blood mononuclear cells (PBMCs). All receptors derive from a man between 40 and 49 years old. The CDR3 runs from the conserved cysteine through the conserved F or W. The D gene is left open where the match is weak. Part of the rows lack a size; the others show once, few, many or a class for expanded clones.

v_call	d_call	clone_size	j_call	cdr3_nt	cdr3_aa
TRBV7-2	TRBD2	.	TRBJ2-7	TGTGCCAGCAGCTTAGCGACTAGCGGGAGTAGGTACGAGCAGTACTTC	CASSLATSGSRYEQYF
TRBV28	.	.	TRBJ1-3	TGTGCCAGCAGTTTATTTTGGGGGCCAAGCTCTGGAAACACCATATATTTT	CASSLFWGPSSGNTIYF
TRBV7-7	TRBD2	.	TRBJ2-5	TGTGCCAGCAGCACCCGCGGGGCGGGAGTCGAGACCCAGTACTTC	CASSTRGAGVETQYF
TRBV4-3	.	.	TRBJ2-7	TGCGCCAGCAGCCAAGACAGGAGCTCCTACGAGCAGTACTTC	CASSQDRSSYEQYF
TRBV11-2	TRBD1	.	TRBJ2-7	TGTGCCAGCAGCAGGGGACAGGGTTACGAGCAGTACTTC	CASSRGQGYEQYF
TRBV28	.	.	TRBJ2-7	TGTGCCAGCCTCGCTCCGGAGGCCTACGAGCAGTACTTC	CASLAPEAYEQYF
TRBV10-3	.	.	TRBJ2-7	TGTGCCATCAGCTTAGGATACGAGCAGTACTTC	CAISLGYEQYF
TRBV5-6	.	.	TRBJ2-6	TGTGCCAGCAGCCCGTGGGGACACCCAAGCTCTGGGGCCAACGTCCTGACTTTC	CASSPWGHPSSGANVLTF
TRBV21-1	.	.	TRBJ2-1	TGTGCCAGCAGCAAAGGGTCTAGCGGGAGTTATGAGCAGTTCTTC	CASSKGSSGSYEQFF
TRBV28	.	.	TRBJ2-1	TGTGCCAGCAGTTTATTTGGGGGGAGAAATGAGCAGTTCTTC	CASSLFGGRNEQFF
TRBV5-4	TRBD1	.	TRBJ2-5	TGTGCCAGCCAACAGGGGGCGGCGGACCAAGAGACCCAGTACTTC	CASQQGAADQETQYF
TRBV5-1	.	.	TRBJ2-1	TGCGCCAGCAGCTTGGAGGGACAAGTCTTCTACAATGAGCAGTTCTTC	CASSLEGQVFYNEQFF
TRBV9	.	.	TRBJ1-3	TGTGCCAGCAGCGACACGCAGGCAGACACCATATATTTT	CASSDTQADTIYF
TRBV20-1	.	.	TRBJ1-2	TGCAGCCCAGGGGATTTTGGCTACACCTTC	CSPGDFGYTF
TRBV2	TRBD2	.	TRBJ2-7	TGTGCCAGCAGACGGGAGGGATCGTACGAGCAGTACTTC	CASRREGSYEQYF
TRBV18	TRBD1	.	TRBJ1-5	TGTGCCAGCTCACCGGGACAGGGGGGGAACCAGCCCCAGCATTTT	CASSPGQGGNQPQHF
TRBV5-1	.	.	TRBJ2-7	TGCGCCAGCAGCTTGGCTGGGTCGGCCAACTACGAGCAGTACTTC	CASSLAGSANYEQYF
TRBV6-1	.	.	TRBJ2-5	TGTGCCACCATCAGGGGTCTTTACCAAGAGACCCAGTACTTC	CATIRGLYQETQYF
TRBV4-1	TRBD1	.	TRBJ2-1	TGCGCCAGCAGCCAAGGGACAGGGTTTTACAATGAGCAGTTCTTC	CASSQGTGFYNEQFF
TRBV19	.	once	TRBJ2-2	TGTGCCAGTAGTATAGTGGGCGGAGGCACCGGGGAGCTGTTTTTT	CASSIVGGGTGELFF
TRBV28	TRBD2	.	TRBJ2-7	TGTGCCAGCAGTAGGGGTGGAGGCGGGAGGGCCTCCTACGAGCAGTACTTC	CASSRGGGGRASYEQYF
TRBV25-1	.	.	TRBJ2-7	TGTGCCAGCAGTTTAAGTGGTTACTACGAGCAGTACTTC	CASSLSGYYEQYF
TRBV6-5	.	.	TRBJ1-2	TGTGCCAGCAGTTTTTCGACAGGCCCCTACACCTTC	CASSFSTGPYTF
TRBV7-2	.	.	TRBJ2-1	TGTGCCAGCAGCTTAGCTAGGGAAGCTGAGCAGTTCTTC	CASSLAREAEQFF
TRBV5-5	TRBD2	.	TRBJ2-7	TGTGCCAGCAGCTTGGGGCTAGCGGGAGGTTACGAGCAGTACTTC	CASSLGLAGGYEQYF
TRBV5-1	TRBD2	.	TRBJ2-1	TGCGCCAGCAGCTTGGGTCGACTAGCGGGGGCCGAGGAGCAGTTCTTC	CASSLGRLAGAEEQFF
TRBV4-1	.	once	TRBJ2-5	TGCGCCAGCAGCTTGGCGGGCTGGGAGACCCAGTACTTC	CASSLAGWETQYF
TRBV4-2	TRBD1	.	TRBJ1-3	TGTGCCAGCAGCCGTGAGGCGACAGGGGGGGGAGGAAACACCATATATTTT	CASSREATGGGGNTIYF
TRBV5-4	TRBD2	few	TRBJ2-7	TGTGCCAGCAGCTTATCGGGAGGGCCTCGGGAGCAGTACTTC	CASSLSGGPREQYF
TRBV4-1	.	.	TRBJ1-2	TGCGCCAGCAGCCATTCAAGGGAGAGAGGCTATGGCTACACCTTC	CASSHSRERGYGYTF
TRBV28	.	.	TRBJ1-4	TGTGCCAGCAGTTTCGACAGAGCAACTAATGAAAAACTGTTTTTT	CASSFDRATNEKLFF
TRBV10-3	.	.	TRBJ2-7	TGTGCCATCAGCCCGCGGACTGGAGGGGGGGGGATAGGGCAGTACTTC	CAISPRTGGGGIGQYF